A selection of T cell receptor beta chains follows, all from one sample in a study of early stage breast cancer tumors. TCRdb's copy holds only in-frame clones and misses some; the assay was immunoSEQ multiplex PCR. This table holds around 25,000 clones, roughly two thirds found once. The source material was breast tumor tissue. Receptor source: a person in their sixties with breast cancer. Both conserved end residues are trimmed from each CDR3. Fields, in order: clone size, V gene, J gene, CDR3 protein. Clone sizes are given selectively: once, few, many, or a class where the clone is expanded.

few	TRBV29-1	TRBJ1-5	SVGTDYSNQPQH
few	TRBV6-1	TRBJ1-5	ASSGQSNQPQH
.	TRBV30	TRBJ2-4	AWSVHTGLAKNIQY
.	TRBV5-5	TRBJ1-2	ASNPDRFYGYT
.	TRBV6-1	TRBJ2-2	ASSRQGANTGELF
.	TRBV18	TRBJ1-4	ASSGQGLGEKLF
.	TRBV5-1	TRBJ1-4	ASSTDLRGEKLF
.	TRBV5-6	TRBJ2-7	ASSAQGPGVEQY
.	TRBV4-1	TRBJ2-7	ASSQGTSGTVEQY
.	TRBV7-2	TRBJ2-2	ASSLEGGRVNTGELF
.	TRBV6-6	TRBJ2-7	ASSYPGQGSTYEQY
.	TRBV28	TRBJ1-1	ASGTGSTEAF
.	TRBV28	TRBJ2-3	ATKPSGGFTDTQY
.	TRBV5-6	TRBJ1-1	ASSLAGTGGTEAF
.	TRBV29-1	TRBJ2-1	SVEPLAASYNEQF
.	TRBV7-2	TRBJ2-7	ASSLIGGPSYEQY
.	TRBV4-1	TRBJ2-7	ASSQSEASGRARSYEQY
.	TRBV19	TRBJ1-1	ASSTSRVGAIEAF
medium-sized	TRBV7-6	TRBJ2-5	ASSGRTGLQETQY
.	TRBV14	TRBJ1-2	ASSQDPQSYGYT
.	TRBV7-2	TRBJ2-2	ASSLETSGLGGELF
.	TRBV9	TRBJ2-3	ASSQSVLAGGTDTQY
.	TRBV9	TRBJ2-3	ASSVDLAGVWDTQY
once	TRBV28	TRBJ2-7	ASSLTGATSYEQY
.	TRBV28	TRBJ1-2	ASSLSDREYGYT
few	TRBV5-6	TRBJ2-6	ASSLGSSGANVLT
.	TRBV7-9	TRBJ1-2	ASSLGAGIDGYT
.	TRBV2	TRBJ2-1	ASSERGQPGGRAGNEQF
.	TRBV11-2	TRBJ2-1	ASSLDRLEQF
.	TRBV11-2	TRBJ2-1	ASSSGGGGSYNEQF
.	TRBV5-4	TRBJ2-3	ASSPGSGSEADTQY
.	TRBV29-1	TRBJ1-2	SARLGGYGYT
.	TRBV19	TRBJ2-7	ASSIVATGAYEQY
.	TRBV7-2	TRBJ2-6	ASSLQGRVGANVLT
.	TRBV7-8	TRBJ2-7	ASSGSGGASEQY
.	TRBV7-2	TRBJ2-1	ASSLAAGSYNEQF
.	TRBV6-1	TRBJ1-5	ASSPRGSGSQH
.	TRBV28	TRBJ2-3	ASKDWGGPTDTQY
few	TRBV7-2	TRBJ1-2	ASSPYAEGYT
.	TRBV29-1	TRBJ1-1	SAPRGGNTEAF
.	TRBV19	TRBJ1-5	ASSRTGGNQPQH
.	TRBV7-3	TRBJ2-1	ASSLLAGPNEQF
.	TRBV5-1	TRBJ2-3	ASSLEARGTDTQY
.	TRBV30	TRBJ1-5	AWTRGHSNQPQH
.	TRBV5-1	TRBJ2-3	ASSLGQTGADTQY
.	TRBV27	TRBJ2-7	ASSHRGHGYEQY
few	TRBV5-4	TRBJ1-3	ASSAGRAGNTIY
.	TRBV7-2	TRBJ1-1	ASSITGASLNTEAF
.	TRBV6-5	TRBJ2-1	ASSRGLAVNEQF